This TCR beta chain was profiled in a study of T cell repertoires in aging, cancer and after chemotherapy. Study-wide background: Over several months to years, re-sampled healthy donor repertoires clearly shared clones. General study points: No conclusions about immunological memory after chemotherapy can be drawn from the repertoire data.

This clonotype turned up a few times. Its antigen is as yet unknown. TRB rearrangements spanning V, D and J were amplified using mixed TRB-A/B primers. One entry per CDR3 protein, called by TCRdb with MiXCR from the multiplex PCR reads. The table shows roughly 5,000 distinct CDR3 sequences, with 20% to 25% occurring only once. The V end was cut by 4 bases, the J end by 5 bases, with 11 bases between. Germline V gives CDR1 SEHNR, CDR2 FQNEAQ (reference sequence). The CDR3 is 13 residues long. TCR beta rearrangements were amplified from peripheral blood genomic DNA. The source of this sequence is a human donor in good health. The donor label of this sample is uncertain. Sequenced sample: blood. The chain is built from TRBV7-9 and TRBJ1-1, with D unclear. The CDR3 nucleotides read TGTGCCAGCAGCTCCGACGGGTGGACTGAAGCTTTCTTT. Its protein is CASSSDGWTEAFF. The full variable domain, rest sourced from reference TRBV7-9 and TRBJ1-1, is DTGVSQNPRHKITKRGQNVTFRCDPISEHNRLYWYRQTLGQGPEFLTYFQNEAQLEKSRLLSDRFSAERPKGSFSTLEIQRTEQGDSAMYLCASSSDGWTEAFFGQGTRLTVV.